A single sample gave rise to the 17 T cell receptor beta chains below, sequenced in a study of T cell clonality in common variable immunodeficiency. Findings and limits, study-wide: In common variable immunodeficiency, TCR beta chains reportedly carried fewer deletions and N-nucleotide insertions.

Antigens for these TCRs are unknown. Repertoires were generated with immunoSEQ multiplex PCR, while TCRdb's copy carries only in-frame clones and drops some. The counts give roughly 30,000 clones, none of them seen only once; about 29% is held by the top ten. Source material: peripheral blood mononuclear cells. These receptors all come from a human donor with common variable immunodeficiency.

In regard to this clone: The missing CDR3 end, 3 residues past where the read stops, is filled in from the germline J gene. The genes are TRBV2 and TRBJ2-7; 7 bases are shared with TRBD1. This CDR3 region has 11 residues. Trimming cost V 8 bases and J 3 bases; bases outside gene matches: 1. Germline-derived CDR1 and CDR2 are SNHLY and FYNNEI. The part of the CDR3 DNA that was read is TGTGCCAGCGGGGACAGCTACGAG. Protein product: CASGDSYE. The full CDR3 protein reads CASGDSYEQYF.

Many counts were recorded for this clone. The read terminates 3 residues before the CDR3 end, so the remaining end is supplied by the germline J gene. V is TRBV19 and J is TRBJ2-2; D is unclear. In germline, CDR1 is LNHDA, CDR2 SQIVND (reference sequence). V lost 7 bases, J lost 4 bases, and 7 bases lay in between. There are 12 residues in the CDR3. The covered CDR3 bases are TGTGCCAGTAATACAGTCACCGGGGAG. It specifies CASNTVTGE. The whole CDR3 protein reads CASNTVTGELFF.

This clone was seen ten or more times. The CDR3 end lies 3 residues beyond the end of the read and is filled in from the germline J gene. V is TRBV28 and J is TRBJ1-6; D might be TRBD1 (6 bases). The CDR3 length is 15 residues. With 6 bases removed from V and 3 bases from J, the gap between germline ends came to 12 bases. CDR1 is MDHEN and CDR2 is SYDVKM in the germline V gene. The CDR3 region is CASSPGVSYNSPLHF. The covered CDR3 bases are TGTGCCAGCAGCCCAGGGGTCAGCTATAATTCACCC.

On this clone: The read is 3 residues too short to cover the CDR3 end, so that end is filled in from the germline J gene. This chain connects TRBV11-2 to TRBJ2-5, with D possibly matching TRBD2 (6 bases). CDR1 is SGHAT, CDR2 FQNNGV, per germline. Trimming stripped 4 bases from V and 4 bases from J, with 13 bases between. This CDR3 contains 14 residues. CDR3 sequence: CASSSRGGGETQYF. CDR3 bases read: TGTGCCAGCAGCTCGAGGGGAGGTGGAGAGACC.

This clone showed up many times. The read terminates 3 residues before the CDR3 end, so the remaining end is supplied by the germline J gene. This chain connects TRBV20-1 to TRBJ2-5; D is uncertain. The V gene's germline CDR1 is DFQATT and CDR2 SNEGSKA (reference sequence). Trimming removed 5 bases at V and 5 bases at J, with 9 bases between. The CDR3 runs 11 residues. CDR3 in amino acids: CSALGWETQYF. CDR3 DNA (partial): TGCAGTGCTCTTGGCTGGGAGACC.

This clone was picked up many times. Coverage ceases 3 residues before the CDR3 finishes, and the germline J gene fills in the end. This chain connects TRBV5-1 to TRBJ1-4, with D tentatively TRBD1 (6 bases). V shed 4 bases and J shed 8 bases, with 12 bases lying between them. Germline CDR1 SGHRS, CDR2 YFSETQ. This CDR3 is built from 13 residues. The covered CDR3 bases are TGCGCCAGCAGCCAAGACAGGTCGGAAAAA. Protein product: CASSQDRSEK. The entire CDR3 reads CASSQDRSEKLFF. Variable domain in full (rest from reference TRBV5-1 and TRBJ1-4): KAGVTQTPRYLIKTRGQQVTLSCSPISGHRSVSWYQQTPGQGLQFLFEYFSETQRNKGNFPGRFSGRQFSNSRSEMNVSTLELGDSALYLCASSQDRSEKLFFGSGTQLSVL.

In its sample, this clone was seen a few times. The CDR3 loop is CASSGGLLYGYTF. The CDR3 bases that were read are TGTGCCAGTAGTGGGGGACTGCTCTATGGC. The chain recombines TRBV19 with TRBJ1-2, with D maybe TRBD1 (5 bases). The observed sequence ends 3 residues before the CDR3 terminus, with the missing tail filled in from the germline J gene. Looked up from germline, CDR1 is LNHDA and CDR2 is SQIVND (reference sequence). The CDR3 runs to 13 residues. Trimming pared 5 bases from V and 4 bases from J, leaving 11 bases between.

Only a few counts were recorded for this clone. The CDR3 DNA, read in part, is TGTGCCAGCAGCTTAGGGGGCCGGCCTGGGGACGAG. This sequence encodes CASSLGGRPGDE. The whole CDR3 region reads CASSLGGRPGDEQYF. J is TRBJ2-7 and V is TRBV7-2; D possibly corresponds to TRBD1 (5 bases). The read comes to an end 3 residues before the CDR3 does, leaving the germline J gene to fill in the end. V lost 1 base and J 5 bases, leaving 15 bases between the germline ends. The CDR3 loop spans 15 amino acids. CDR1 SGHTA and CDR2 FQGNSA come from the germline V gene.

This clone was observed at least ten times. The DNA ends 3 residues before the CDR3 does, and the rest of the CDR3 is filled in from the germline J gene. This rearrangement joins TRBV7-2 to TRBJ2-7; D unresolved. CDR3 length equals 13 residues. Germline V gene data show CDR1 as SGHTA and CDR2 as FQGNSA. The V end lost 1 base, the J end lost 5 bases, and 9 bases lay between the germline ends. The sequenced part of the CDR3 DNA is TGTGCCAGCAGCTTAGTGGCTGGCCACGAG. It specifies CASSLVAGHE. The full CDR3 is CASSLVAGHEQYF.

By share, this clone counts as medium-sized. The CDR3 extends 3 residues past the end of the read, so its final part is completed from the germline J gene. The rearrangement joins TRBV20-1 to TRBJ2-5; 7 bases fit TRBD1. V shed 2 bases, J shed 2 bases, and the junction held 5 bases outside the gene matches. Germline V gives CDR1 DFQATT, CDR2 SNEGSKA (reference sequence). The length of the CDR3 is 14 residues. CDR3 DNA, as far as it was read: TGCAGTGCTAGACCGGGACAGATTCAAGAGACC. Translating it yields CSARPGQIQET. The full CDR3 is CSARPGQIQETQYF.

Points on this clone: The read ends 3 residues shy of where the CDR3 ends; the end is completed using the germline J gene. V is TRBV2 and J is TRBJ2-3; D uncertain. The CDR3 extends over 15 amino acids. The V and J ends lost 7 bases and 0 bases respectively, with 14 bases between them. Germline V lookup: CDR1 SNHLY, CDR2 FYNNEI. CDR3 bases read: TGTGCCAGCATCAAGGGTTGGTCGAGCACAGATACG. This encodes CASIKGWSSTDT. The entire CDR3 protein is CASIKGWSSTDTQYF.

This clone was observed a handful of times. The missing CDR3 end, 3 residues past where the read stops, is filled in from the germline J gene. The J gene is TRBJ2-3, the V gene TRBV5-1; 7 bases match TRBD1. Germline assignment: CDR1 SGHRS and CDR2 YFSETQ. V lost 4 bases and J lost 5; bases outside the gene matches: 7. The length of the CDR3 is 14 residues. CDR3: CASSPLGQLDTQYF. The CDR3 DNA, read in part, is TGCGCCAGCAGCCCGCTGGGACAGCTAGATACG.

This clone has only a few counts. The CDR3 loop is CASSPQGAGGAKGYTF. The covered CDR3 bases are TGTGCCAGCTCACCACAGGGGGCAGGGGGCGCGAAAGGC. The chain has TRBV18 and TRBJ1-2, with 8 nucleotides matching TRBD1. The read finishes 3 residues shy of the CDR3 end, and the germline J gene is used to complete it. This CDR3 spans 16 amino acids. Germline V CDR1 and CDR2: KGHSH, LQKENI.

About this clone: The read ends 3 residues early relative to the CDR3; the germline J gene fills the gap. The J gene is TRBJ2-3, the V gene TRBV2; D unclear. Germline loops: CDR1 SNHLY, CDR2 FYNNEI. This CDR3 contains 16 residues. Trimming stripped 2 bases from V and 1 base from J, with 13 bases between. The CDR3 here is CASSELAGRGTDTQYF. Incomplete CDR3 DNA: TGTGCCAGCAGTGAATTGGCCGGAAGGGGCACAGATACG.

This clone was counted a few times. Coverage ceases 3 residues before the CDR3 finishes, and the germline J gene fills in the end. The V call is TRBV7-2, the J call TRBJ2-5; 7 nucleotides line up with TRBD2. J gave up 6 bases and V 4 bases, and 8 bases lay outside the gene matches. CDR1 and CDR2 from the germline V gene are SGHTA and FQGNSA. CDR3 length: 14 residues. This CDR3 reads CASSWAGDRKTQYF. The sequenced part of the CDR3 DNA is TGTGCCAGCAGCTGGGCGGGGGACCGAAAGACC. The complete variable domain, with remaining parts taken from reference TRBV7-2 and TRBJ2-5, reads GAGVSQSPSNKVTEKGKDVELRCDPISGHTALYWYRQSLGQGLEFLIYFQGNSAPDKSGLPSDRFSAERTGGSVSTLTIQRTQQEDSAVYLCASSWAGDRKTQYFGPGTRLLVL.

This clone was counted many times. The read terminates 3 residues ahead of where the CDR3 ends, so the germline J gene completes it. The chain recombines TRBV11-2 with TRBJ1-1; D might be TRBD1 (5 bases). The CDR3 extends over 13 amino acids. V shed 4 bases and J shed 3 bases, with 9 bases lying between them. The V gene's germline CDR1 is SGHAT and CDR2 FQNNGV. The chain's CDR3 is CASSSGQHTEAFF. The part of the CDR3 DNA that was read is TGTGCCAGCAGCTCTGGACAACACACTGAA.

In the case of this clone: The missing CDR3 end, 3 residues past where the read stops, is filled in from the germline J gene. The chain combines TRBV7-2 with TRBJ1-5, with 9 bases identical to TRBD1. The CDR3 is 14 residues long. Germline values: CDR1 SGHTA, CDR2 FQGNSA. V shed 5 bases, J shed 7 bases, and the junction held 6 bases outside the gene matches. The CDR3 DNA, read in part, is TGTGCCAGCAGCGAGGGACAGGGAGGCCAGCCC. Translation: CASSEGQGGQP. In full, the CDR3 reads CASSEGQGGQPQHF.